This T cell receptor (beta chain) was recorded in a study of shared clonotypes between healthy human individuals. Regarding the study as a whole: A limitation of the genetic and exposure-history diversity represented arose from few donors.

The germline V gene has CDR1 MNHEY and CDR2 SVGAGI. V shed 2 bases and J shed 0 bases, with 10 bases lying between them. The CDR3 runs 15 residues. Per the original data handling: ImmunoSEQ yielded junction-only sequences lacking quality scores, so filtering differed. This table comes from immunoSEQ multiplex PCR, and its TCRdb copy is limited to in-frame clones, with some not included. V and J calls and clone size are given by that table; D and trimming were obtained from the DNA. The table records about 560,000 clones, around three quarters of them present only once. Everyone who donated was a Caucasian adult who lived in Nashville, Tennessee. Points on this clone: Its antigen is not known.

Specimen: PBMCs. The clonotype originates from a woman aged 40 to 50 in good health. Some clones in this sample may be carry-over from other donors' samples. The rearrangement joins TRBV6-5 to TRBJ1-2, with a tentative D call TRBD1 (6 bases). CDR3 DNA sequence: TGTGCCAGCAGTTACGGACAGCTTACTAACTATGGCTACACCTTC. This sequence encodes CASSYGQLTNYGYTF.